The 31 T cell receptor beta chains in this list originate from one sample, sequenced in a study of cytomegalovirus exposure and HLA in healthy donors. 60 Vbeta and 13 Jbeta primers were used in PCR. Produced via immunoSEQ multiplex PCR; TCRdb's table is partial and in-frame only. The repertoire holds more than 100,000 clones, with approximately 77% as singletons. The sequencing sample was made of PBMCs. The receptors come from a woman aged 35 to 49 in good health and CMV-seronegative.

The chain recombines TRBV7-6 with TRBJ2-3; D gene ambiguous. The CDR3 has 16 amino acids. CDR1 and CDR2 from the germline V gene are SGHVS and FNYEAQ. The germline V and J ends were trimmed by 3 bases and 4 bases, with 17 bases remaining between them. CDR3 protein: CASSLRTASQADTQYF. The CDR3 region has the DNA TGTGCCAGCAGCTTGAGAACGGCTAGTCAAGCAGATACGCAGTATTTT.

The chain is built from TRBV6-1 and TRBJ1-3, with TRBD1 as a possible D gene (5 bases). This CDR3 spans 13 amino acids. V dropped 6 bases and J dropped 7 bases, with 13 bases sitting between them. CDR1 and CDR2 from the germline V gene are MNHNS and SASEGT. CDR3: CASSPTGGNTIYF. The CDR3 DNA follows: TGTGCCAGCAGCCCGACGGGGGGGAACACCATATATTTT.

This sequence joins TRBV10-3 and TRBJ1-1; 7 bases align to TRBD1. This CDR3 spans 13 amino acids. V lost 6 bases, J lost 7 bases, and 8 bases stayed unmatched. Germline V gene lookup returns CDR1 ENHRY and CDR2 SYGVKD. CDR3 DNA sequence: TGTGCCATCAGCCCTGACAGGGCCCGTGAAGCTTTCTTT. Protein: CAISPDRAREAFF.

Here the CDR3 reads CASKEWGHEQYF. The CDR3 coding sequence is TGTGCCAGCAAAGAATGGGGCCACGAGCAGTACTTC. This chain links TRBV27 with TRBJ2-7; a weak D match, TRBD1 (5 bases). Germline CDR1 MNHEY, CDR2 SMNVEV (reference sequence). The CDR3 has 12 amino acids. The germline V and J ends were trimmed by 7 bases and 5 bases, with 12 bases remaining between them.

The rearrangement uses TRBV6-1 and TRBJ2-3, with a tentative D call TRBD1 (8 bases). Germline lookup yields CDR1 MNHNS and CDR2 SASEGT. The CDR3 is 19 residues long. V lost 2 bases, J lost 4 bases, and 25 bases lay in between. The CDR3 protein is CASSEWGMETGGGSDTQYF. Here the CDR3 DNA reads TGTGCCAGCAGTGAATGGGGAATGGAAACAGGGGGAGGGTCAGATACGCAGTATTTT.

This clone turned up a few times. The rearrangement joins TRBV19 to TRBJ1-1; unclear D gene. The V and J ends lost 4 bases and 5 bases respectively, with 17 bases between them. This CDR3 has 15 amino acids. The V gene's germline CDR1 is LNHDA and CDR2 SQIVND (reference sequence). The CDR3 spells CASSSPREPRTEAFF. The CDR3 region has the DNA TGTGCCAGTAGTAGCCCCCGGGAACCAAGGACTGAAGCTTTCTTT.

J is TRBJ2-3 and V is TRBV7-3; D not certain. Germline V gene lookup returns CDR1 SGHTA and CDR2 FQGTGA. The CDR3 spans 14 residues. V shed 0 bases and J shed 1 base, with 5 bases lying between them. CDR3: CASSLTSGTDTQYF. DNA for the CDR3: TGTGCCAGCAGCTTAACCTCGGGCACAGATACGCAGTATTTT.

The chain carries TRBV7-8 and TRBJ1-4, with D maybe TRBD1 (6 bases). The V gene's germline CDR1 is SGHVS and CDR2 FQNEAQ. With 5 bases removed from V and 2 bases from J, the gap between germline ends came to 27 bases. The CDR3 has 20 residues. CDR3 coding DNA: TGTGCCAGCAGCCGAGAAGGTACCGGGACACTCGGGAATACTAATGAAAAACTGTTTTTT. It yields the protein CASSREGTGTLGNTNEKLFF.

The V and J genes are TRBV7-2 and TRBJ2-7, with D unclear. The CDR3 is made up of 14 amino acids. The ends were cut back, 5 bases at V and 2 bases at J, with 13 bases in the middle. In germline, CDR1 is SGHTA, CDR2 FQGNSA. The chain's CDR3 is CASSHLDRAYEQYF. The CDR3 DNA follows: TGTGCCAGCAGCCATCTAGACCGCGCCTACGAGCAGTACTTC. The full variable domain, with the rest looked up from reference TRBV7-2 and TRBJ2-7, is GAGVSQSPSNKVTEKGKDVELRCDPISGHTALYWYRQSLGQGLEFLIYFQGNSAPDKSGLPSDRFSAERTGGSVSTLTIQRTQQEDSAVYLCASSHLDRAYEQYFGPGTRLTVT.

The chain couples TRBV27 to TRBJ1-2; D is unresolved. Trimming shortened V by 4 bases and J by 1 base, and 7 bases separated the two germline ends. Germline V gene sequence: CDR1 MNHEY, CDR2 SMNVEV (reference sequence). The CDR3 totals 13 residues. The CDR3 loop reads CASSSNSNYGYTF. Here the CDR3 DNA reads TGTGCCAGCAGTTCGAACAGTAACTATGGCTACACCTTC.

This clone was counted a single time. CDR3 sequence reads: CASSFLSGQGGYGYTF. The DNA of the CDR3 is TGTGCCAGCAGTTTTCTATCGGGACAGGGAGGCTATGGCTACACCTTC. The J gene is TRBJ1-2, the V gene TRBV27, with TRBD1 identical over 9 bases. There are 16 residues in the CDR3. Losses at the gene ends were 3 bases for V and 4 bases for J; bases not matched to a gene: 9. The germline CDR1 and CDR2 sequences are MNHEY and SMNVEV (reference sequence).

J is TRBJ2-5 and V is TRBV6-6; TRBD2 agrees at 9 bases. Per germline, CDR1 MNHNY and CDR2 SVGAGI (reference sequence). CDR3 size: 15 residues. J lost 2 bases, V lost 6 bases, and 7 bases had no gene match. CDR3 protein: CASRRAGGPQETQYF. The DNA of the CDR3 is TGTGCCAGCAGGAGGGCGGGGGGGCCTCAAGAGACCCAGTACTTC.

The V and J genes are TRBV28 and TRBJ1-2, with a possible D match to TRBD1 (5 bases). Trimming stripped 10 bases from V and 12 bases from J, with 27 bases between. The CDR3 consists of 14 residues. CDR1 and CDR2 (germline): MDHEN, SYDVKM. The DNA for the CDR3 is TGTGCCACCTCGTCAAGGAGGGTAATACGGGGGGACACCTTC. It codes for CATSSRRVIRGDTF.

CDR3 loop: CASSETGGSNQPQHF. For the CDR3, the DNA is TGTGCCAGCAGTGAAACCGGGGGTAGCAATCAGCCCCAGCATTTT. This chain uses TRBV2 with TRBJ1-5; weak D call: TRBD1 (5 bases). Trimming cost V 2 bases and J 0 bases, with 8 bases left between them. Germline loops: CDR1 SNHLY, CDR2 FYNNEI. CDR3 length: 15 residues.

This clone was counted a few times. The chain uses TRBV19 and TRBJ1-2; the match to TRBD1 covers 8 bases. Trimming cost V 5 bases and J 4 bases; bases outside gene matches: 9. This CDR3 has 15 residues. CDR1 and CDR2 from the germline V gene are LNHDA and SQIVND (reference sequence). This chain's CDR3 is CASSVQGGPSYGYTF. The CDR3 DNA is TGTGCCAGTAGTGTACAGGGGGGCCCCTCCTATGGCTACACCTTC.

The chain carries TRBV2 and TRBJ2-2; 9 positions agree with TRBD2. With 2 bases clipped from V and 7 bases from J, the junction kept 5 bases outside the gene matches. Germline CDR1 is SNHLY and CDR2 is FYNNEI. This CDR3 spans 15 amino acids. The CDR3 region has the DNA TGTGCCAGCAGTGAAAGGAGGCGGGGGGGCGGGGAGCTGTTTTTT. Translation gives CASSERRRGGGELFF.

J is TRBJ2-2 and V is TRBV10-3; 10 bases match TRBD2. Losses at the gene ends were 2 bases for V and 5 bases for J; bases not matched to a gene: 11. Per germline, CDR1 ENHRY and CDR2 SYGVKD. The CDR3 is 18 amino acids. The DNA of the CDR3 is TGTGCCATCAGTGAGGGGTGGCTAGCGGGGGACAGGACCGGGGAGCTGTTTTTT. Its translation is CAISEGWLAGDRTGELFF.

This clone turned up a few times. The gene calls are TRBV7-9 and TRBJ2-3; no clear D. With 5 bases removed from V and 0 bases from J, the gap between germline ends came to 12 bases. Germline V gives CDR1 SEHNR, CDR2 FQNEAQ (reference sequence). CDR3 length: 15 residues. The CDR3, as DNA: TGTGCCAGCAGCGCGATTTACTCTAGCACAGATACGCAGTATTTT. As protein: CASSAIYSSTDTQYF.

The V gene is TRBV13, the J gene TRBJ2-7, with TRBD1 matching over 9 bases. CDR3 length: 15 amino acids. Germline trimming cut 1 base from V and 3 bases from J; bases unmatched to any gene: 4. Germline V gene data show CDR1 as PRHDT and CDR2 as FYEKMQ (reference sequence). As DNA, the CDR3 is TGTGCCAGCAGCTTAGCCCAGGGACAGGGCTACGAGCAGTACTTC. This gives the protein CASSLAQGQGYEQYF.

The genes are TRBV10-2 and TRBJ2-7; D may be TRBD2 (7 bases). The CDR3 is 14 amino acids. The germline V gene encodes CDR1 WSHSY and CDR2 SAAADI. Trimming left V 6 bases short and J 6 bases short, with 18 bases between. The CDR3: CASSYIGGASEQYF. DNA for the CDR3: TGCGCCAGCAGCTATATTGGGGGGGCCAGCGAGCAGTACTTC.

The gene calls are TRBV4-2 and TRBJ2-7; 9 bases agree with TRBD2. V lost 0 bases and J lost 1; bases outside the gene matches: 7. This CDR3 region has 17 residues. CDR1 is LGHNA, CDR2 YNFKEQ, per germline. As DNA, the CDR3 is TGTGCCAGCAGCCAAGACCCACGCGGGGGGGCTTCCTACGAGCAGTACTTC. Protein: CASSQDPRGGASYEQYF.

V is TRBV6-1 and J is TRBJ1-1, with 9 bases matching TRBD1. Germline trimming cut 6 bases from V and 2 bases from J; bases unmatched to any gene: 4. There are 14 residues in the CDR3. In germline, CDR1 is MNHNS, CDR2 SASEGT. This chain's CDR3 is CASRQGASNTEAFF. The CDR3 nucleotides read TGTGCCAGCAGACAGGGGGCTTCCAACACTGAAGCTTTCTTT.

This clone turned up a few times. The chain has TRBV4-3 and TRBJ1-1; 11 bases line up with TRBD1. With 4 bases clipped from V and 5 bases from J, the junction kept 9 bases outside the gene matches. Germline CDR1 reads LGHNA; CDR2 reads YSLEER. The CDR3 runs 16 residues. The CDR3 coding sequence is TGCGCCAGCAGCCCCGGGACAGGGGGGATTTGGACTGAAGCTTTCTTT. As protein: CASSPGTGGIWTEAFF.

The chain links TRBV27 to TRBJ2-7, with D perhaps TRBD1 (6 bases). Germline V gives CDR1 MNHEY, CDR2 SMNVEV (reference sequence). This CDR3 has 14 amino acids. Deletions cut 4 bases from V and 2 bases from J, with 12 bases between. The DNA of the CDR3 is TGTGCCAGCAGTTCCATGGACAGCACCTACGAGCAGTACTTC. The encoded protein is CASSSMDSTYEQYF.

J is TRBJ1-1 and V is TRBV13; D is undetermined. Trimming shortened V by 1 base and J by 1 base, and 4 bases separated the two germline ends. CDR3 length: 13 amino acids. Germline CDR1 is PRHDT and CDR2 is FYEKMQ (reference sequence). The CDR3 nucleotides read TGTGCCAGCAGCTTAGTCTGGAACACTGAAGCTTTCTTT. It encodes CASSLVWNTEAFF.

The table lists this clone with a few counts. The chain is built from TRBV30 and TRBJ2-7; 9 bases map to TRBD2. After removal of 0 bases from V and 4 bases from J, the junction contained 13 bases not matched to a gene. CDR1 is GTSNPN and CDR2 is SVGIG in the germline V gene (reference sequence). There are 17 residues in the CDR3. In DNA form, the CDR3 reads TGTGCCTGGAGTGTACCCACTATCCCAACTAGCGGGTACGAGCAGTACTTC. It is translated as CAWSVPTIPTSGYEQYF.

The CDR3 bases are TGTGCCAGCAGCTTTCAGGGGGCCGGTCATGGCTACACCTTC. It specifies CASSFQGAGHGYTF. This chain joins TRBV7-9 and TRBJ1-2; 8 positions agree with TRBD1. Germline V gene data show CDR1 as SEHNR and CDR2 as FQNEAQ (reference sequence). The CDR3 is made up of 14 amino acids. V dropped 3 bases and J dropped 6; count of bases not matched to a gene: 6.

The chain joins TRBV5-1 to TRBJ1-5; 8 nucleotides line up with TRBD1. The CDR3 totals 15 residues. Trimming removed 4 bases from V and 7 bases from J; junction bases left unmatched: 10. The germline CDR1 and CDR2 sequences are SGHRS and YFSETQ. Written as DNA, the CDR3 is TGCGCCAGCAGCCTAGGGACAGGATTAAGGCAGCCCCAGCATTTT. This codes for CASSLGTGLRQPQHF.

Note on this clone: The junction shows a germline mismatch at one end, possibly a read error. V and J are TRBV7-7 and TRBJ2-7, with a tentative D call TRBD1 (6 bases). The length of the CDR3 is 14 residues. Germline CDR1 and CDR2: SSHAT and FNYEAQ (reference sequence). The CDR3 sequence: CASSPQQGAYEQYF. The DNA of the CDR3 is TGTGCTAGCAGCCCACAACAGGGAGCCTACGAGCAGTACTTC.

The genes are TRBV28 and TRBJ2-7, with 8 positions matching TRBD1. CDR3 length: 16 residues. Unmatched junction bases numbered 7, after V lost 2 bases and J lost 1 base. Germline CDR1 is MDHEN and CDR2 is SYDVKM. CDR3 region: CASSLLWTGKSYEQYF. The CDR3 region has the DNA TGTGCCAGCAGTTTACTCTGGACAGGGAAATCCTACGAGCAGTACTTC.

This chain connects TRBV7-2 to TRBJ2-3; 9 bases match TRBD2. This CDR3 comprises 13 residues. Germline values: CDR1 SGHTA, CDR2 FQGNSA. J gave up 5 bases and V 4 bases, and 1 base lay outside the gene matches. The CDR3 protein is CASSSLAGDTQYF. CDR3 coding DNA: TGTGCCAGCAGCTCACTAGCGGGAGATACGCAGTATTTT.